This T cell receptor (beta chain) was identified during a study of response to subunit inactivated influenza vaccine. The V end was cut by 4 bases, the J end by 0 bases, with 10 bases between. The CDR3 is 13 residues long. Germline V lookup: CDR1 SQVTM, CDR2 ANQGSEA. From the RT-PCR reads, TCRdb called clonotypes with MiXCR, one entry per CDR3 protein. Among approximately 530,000 distinct CDR3 sequences, roughly 8.2% were seen once, and the ten largest hold over 10%. There are many counts of this clonotype. Specimen: PBMCs from blood, collected around 25 months after vaccination. The chain employs TRBV29-1 and TRBJ2-7, with unresolved D. The TCR originated in a man in his fifties or sixties who received an inactivated influenza vaccine. In DNA form, the CDR3 reads TGCAGCGTTGCCGTTGTATCCTCCTACGAGCAGTACTTC. This translates into CSVAVVSSYEQYF.